A selection of T cell receptor beta chains follows, all from one sample in a study of OX40 agonist ivuxolimab in advanced cancers. The method was immunoSEQ multiplex PCR; TCRdb's version includes in-frame clones alone and lacks a portion of them. Altogether tens of thousands of clones are present, 65% to 85% being singletons, with the ten largest covering 1%. The sequences come from CD4+ or CD8+ T cells sorted from blood, collected in a trial of the OX40 agonist ivuxolimab. The receptors shown here come from an adult with an advanced solid tumor such as melanoma, head and neck, liver or kidney cancer. Both conserved end residues are part of each CDR3. Fields, in order: J gene, CDR3 length, V gene, D gene, clone size, CDR3 DNA, CDR3 protein. A D gene is named only where the DNA matches it firmly. Not every row has a clone size; where given, it reads once, few, many or a size class.

TRBJ2-3 15 TRBV7-9 TRBD1 NA TGTGCCAGCAGCCTAGGACAGGGAAACACAGATACGCAGTATTTT CASSLGQGNTDTQYF
TRBJ2-1 12 TRBV7-2 NA few TGTGCCAGCAGCGAACAGTTGGAGGAGCAGTTCTTC CASSEQLEEQFF
TRBJ1-1 14 TRBV11-1 NA NA TGTGCCAGCAGCCCCGATGGGGTGGGCACTGAAGCTTTCTTT CASSPDGVGTEAFF
TRBJ1-1 11 TRBV30 NA NA TGTGCCTGGAGTAGGGAGGAGGAAGCTTTCTTT CAWSREEEAFF
TRBJ2-3 16 TRBV14 TRBD2 NA TGTGCCAGCAGCCGGCGAATGGCGGGGGGCACAGATACGCAGTATTTT CASSRRMAGGTDTQYF
TRBJ1-4 14 TRBV5-4 NA NA TGTGCCAGCAGCCCGGGGAGGGGGAATGAAAAACTGTTTTTT CASSPGRGNEKLFF
TRBJ2-7 12 TRBV7-9 NA NA TGTGCCAGCAGCAGGGGAGTCTACGAGCAGTACTTC CASSRGVYEQYF
TRBJ2-3 14 TRBV7-9 NA NA TGTGCCAGCAGCTTCATGGGGAGCACAGATACGCAGTATTTT CASSFMGSTDTQYF
TRBJ1-6 15 TRBV11-2 NA NA TGTGCCAGCAGCTTAGCGGGTACTTTGAATTCACCCCTCCACTTT CASSLAGTLNSPLHF
TRBJ1-4 11 TRBV19 NA NA TGTGCCAGCAGGGAGGTGGGAAAACTGTTTTTT CASREVGKLFF
TRBJ1-2 16 TRBV27 NA NA TGTGCCAGCAGTTTAGGGCGGGGTGGGAGTGTTGGAGGCTACACCTTC CASSLGRGGSVGGYTF
TRBJ2-1 13 TRBV10-1 TRBD2 NA TGCGCCAGCAGGACTAGCGGGGGGGGTGAGCAGTTCTTC CASRTSGGGEQFF
TRBJ1-1 12 TRBV6-5 NA NA TGTGCCAGCAGTTATGGGGGCACTGAAGCTTTCTTT CASSYGGTEAFF
TRBJ2-6 16 TRBV5-1 TRBD2 NA TGCGCCAGCAGCCGAGCTAGCGGCTCTGGGGCCAACGTCCTGACTTTC CASSRASGSGANVLTF
TRBJ2-3 15 TRBV5-1 NA NA TGCGCCAGCAGGGAACGCCCATCTAGCACAGATACGCAGTATTTT CASRERPSSTDTQYF
TRBJ1-6 16 TRBV4-2 TRBD1 NA TGTGCCAGCAGCCAAGATGGGACAGGGTTCTTTTCACCCCTCCACTTT CASSQDGTGFFSPLHF
TRBJ2-1 13 TRBV2 NA NA TGTGCCAGCAGAGAGGACCTCTACAATGAGCAGTTCTTC CASREDLYNEQFF
TRBJ1-1 16 TRBV6-5 NA NA TGTGCCAGCAGTTACGGGTCAGGGAGGATAGGCACTGAAGCTTTCTTT CASSYGSGRIGTEAFF
TRBJ1-1 15 TRBV6-5 TRBD1 NA TGTGCCAGCAGACGGGACAGGGAACGGGGCACTGAAGCTTTCTTT CASRRDRERGTEAFF
TRBJ1-1 12 TRBV4-1 NA once TGCGCCAGCAGCCAAGTTGCGGGTGAAGCTTTCTTT CASSQVAGEAFF
TRBJ1-2 14 TRBV5-4 NA NA TGTGCCAGCAGCTTGGAGGGCAGGGCAGATGGCTACACCTTC CASSLEGRADGYTF
TRBJ2-5 11 TRBV2 NA few TGTGCCAGCAGAAAGGGGGAGACCCAGTACTTC CASRKGETQYF
TRBJ2-1 14 TRBV18 NA NA TGTGCCAGCTCACCCCAGACAAAAGGGAATGAGCAGTTCTTC CASSPQTKGNEQFF
TRBJ1-2 14 TRBV23-1 NA few TGCGCCAGCAGCAACAGGATATCCATCTATGGCTACACCTTC CASSNRISIYGYTF
TRBJ2-5 12 TRBV19 NA NA TGTGCCAGCAGACAGGCGGGAGAGACCCAGTACTTC CASRQAGETQYF
TRBJ1-1 13 TRBV12-5 NA NA TGTGCTAGTGGTCCCCCCGGGATGAATGAAGCTTTCTTT CASGPPGMNEAFF
TRBJ2-3 12 TRBV5-4 NA NA TGTGCCAGCAGCCTCGTGACAGATACGCAGTATTTT CASSLVTDTQYF
TRBJ2-1 16 TRBV10-1 TRBD2 NA TGCGCCAGCAGTGAGGCTAGCGGGGGTTACTACAATGAGCAGTTCTTC CASSEASGGYYNEQFF
TRBJ1-1 14 TRBV29-1 NA few TGCAGCGTTAGGATGCGGCAGCAATACACTGAAGCTTTCTTT CSVRMRQQYTEAFF
TRBJ2-2 14 TRBV30 NA NA TGTGCCTGGAGTGTAGTTCAAGGCCGTGGGGAGCTGTTTTTT CAWSVVQGRGELFF
TRBJ1-4 16 TRBV2 NA NA TGTGCCAGCAGTGAAGGATTCGGGGCGGGAAATGAAAAACTGTTTTTT CASSEGFGAGNEKLFF
TRBJ2-7 14 TRBV29-1 NA NA TGCAGCGTTGAAGATCCTGAACCCCCCTACGAGCAGTACTTC CSVEDPEPPYEQYF
TRBJ2-7 13 TRBV10-1 NA NA TGCGCCAGCAGCCCGACCGGGATCTACGAGCAGTACTTC CASSPTGIYEQYF
TRBJ1-1 16 TRBV7-3 TRBD1 NA TGTGCCAGCAACCATCCTTGCGGCAGGGGGGACACTGAAGCTTTCTTT CASNHPCGRGDTEAFF
TRBJ1-5 13 TRBV30 NA NA TGTGCCTGGTCTGTCCATAGCAATCAGCCCCAGCATTTT CAWSVHSNQPQHF
TRBJ2-7 14 TRBV9 NA NA TGTGCCAGCAGCGTAGATATGGGGACCTACGAGCAGTACTTC CASSVDMGTYEQYF
TRBJ1-1 13 TRBV10-2 TRBD1 once TGCGCCACCGTAGCACAGGGGTACACTGAAGCTTTCTTT CATVAQGYTEAFF
TRBJ1-1 13 TRBV6-1 NA NA TGTGCCAGCAGTGTTAAAAGGGGAACTGAAGCTTTCTTT CASSVKRGTEAFF
TRBJ2-3 15 TRBV4-2 NA NA TGTGCCAGCAGCCAAGAAGGAGGGGCAGGGGATACGCAGTATTTT CASSQEGGAGDTQYF
TRBJ2-5 13 TRBV5-1 NA NA TGCGCCAGCAGCTTGGGCGGTGGGGAGACCCAGTACTTC CASSLGGGETQYF
TRBJ2-7 16 TRBV4-3 NA NA TGCGCCAGCAGCCAAGAAGGAACAGGAGACTACTACGAGCAGTACTTC CASSQEGTGDYYEQYF
TRBJ2-1 16 TRBV6-6 TRBD2 NA TGTGCCAGCAGTACGACTAGCGGGGGATCTGGCAATGAGCAGTTCTTC CASSTTSGGSGNEQFF
TRBJ2-1 13 TRBV6-1 NA few TGTGCCAGCAGTGACAGGGTGGTATTAGTGCAGTTCTTC CASSDRVVLVQFF
TRBJ2-3 17 TRBV18 NA few TGTGCCAGCTCACCTTTTGCTGGGGGCCGGGGCACAGATACGCAGTATTTT CASSPFAGGRGTDTQYF
TRBJ1-1 14 TRBV5-1 NA NA TGCGCCAGCAGCTTGGGGACGGGTGGGACTGAAGCTTTCTTT CASSLGTGGTEAFF
TRBJ2-2 17 TRBV9 NA few TGTGCCAGTCAACCACATGGGGCAGGGTCGAACACCGGGGAGCTGTTTTTT CASQPHGAGSNTGELFF
TRBJ1-5 18 TRBV10-1 NA NA TGCGCCAGCAGCCTCAGGGGCATTAAGGTTGTATTCGATCAGCCCCAGCATTTT CASSLRGIKVVFDQPQHF
TRBJ2-7 15 TRBV30 TRBD1 NA TGTGCCTGGAGTGTACTGGTGGGACAGGCGTACGAGCAGTACTTC CAWSVLVGQAYEQYF
TRBJ1-1 12 TRBV10-3 TRBD1 NA TGTGCCATCGGACAGGGAAGCCCTGAAGCTTTCTTT CAIGQGSPEAFF
TRBJ2-5 14 TRBV4-3 NA NA TGCGCCAGCAGCCAAGATATCAACTTTAGGCAATACAACTTC CASSQDINFRQYNF
TRBJ1-4 15 TRBV5-4 TRBD1 NA TGTGCCAGCAGCGACGGACAGGGGGCGAGGGAAAAACTGTTTTTT CASSDGQGAREKLFF
TRBJ2-1 13 TRBV7-3 TRBD2 NA TGTGCCAGCAGCCACGGACTAGCCGGCGAGCAGTTCTTC CASSHGLAGEQFF